Given below is one TCR beta chain in context. V lost 2 bases to trimming and J lost 0 bases, with 5 bases between them. The CDR3 extends over 14 amino acids. This sample is drawn from a study of blood T cells in healthy people across ages. Study background: Roughly one uniquely barcoded beta molecule per two T cells was captured.

It was with a sample-barcoded 5' primer and a J-beta primer mix that a second PCR of about 6 to 11 cycles was run. In TCRdb, the 5' RACE reads were re-called with MiXCR into one record per CDR3 protein. The sample shows 1.5 million to 2 million distinct CDR3 sequences, 49% of them seen only once. Sequenced material: blood. V usage is TRBV12-3 or TRBV12-4 and J usage is TRBJ1-5, with D unresolved. The clonotype comes from a woman in her 40s in good health. The CDR3 is CASSLKVSNQPQHF. The CDR3 DNA reads as TGTGCCAGCAGTTTAAAGGTTAGCAATCAGCCCCAGCATTTT.